The source of this TCR beta chain is a study of T cells in women clearing cervical HPV infection. Study in general: Women with histologically confirmed HPV16-related CIN3 or worse, 2 with invasive cancer, served as cases. Controls' single incident HPV16 infection cleared within 12 months without precancer. HLA type stays a possible confounder, typing being limited. Overall study findings and caveats: Cases carried less TRBV6-7 than controls: approximately 0.1% versus 0.16%.

The assay was immunoSEQ multiplex PCR, and TCRdb's table has in-frame clones only and misses some. The sample table includes approximately 52,000 clones. This CDR3 contains 13 residues. V dropped 5 bases and J dropped 7; count of bases not matched to a gene: 6. CDR1 and CDR2 (germline): SSHAT, FNYEAQ (reference sequence). Turning to this clone: Its antigen is not known. The read falls 3 residues short of the CDR3 end, and the missing part is taken from the germline J gene.

The chain has TRBV7-7 and TRBJ2-5, with TRBD1 matching over 8 bases. Sequenced material: blood buffy coat. This clonotype originated in a woman between 18 and 70 years old with a cervical HPV16 infection that either progressed to CIN3+ or cleared (not recorded which). CDR3 sequence: CASSKDRVGTQYF. CDR3 DNA, as far as it was read: TGTGCCAGCAGCAAGGACAGGGTAGGGACC.